The present T cell receptor beta chain was sequenced within a study of breast tumors, draining lymph nodes, adjacent tissues listed by TCRdb under 2016. Study-level background: In breast cancer patients, the study compared the TCR beta repertoires of tumor, adjacent nontumor tissue and axillary lymph nodes. In human breast cancer, the study set out to assess how tumor, surrounding tissue and draining lymph node repertoires relate to one another and whether T cells might be exchanged between them. Points the paper makes about the study in general: A scenario in which most tumor T cells derive from the lymph node and then expand within tumor tissue was judged to be consistent with the data. The conclusion that tumor T cells originate in lymph nodes was framed as consistent with a hypothesis rather than directly demonstrated. Tumor and nontumor tissue repertoires were significantly more similar in luminal-like than in basal-like breast cancer. Tumor T-cell repertoires showed less diversity than lymph node repertoires and more diversity than nontumor tissue repertoires, and tumor T-cell repertoires showed preferential V and J gene usage.

Lymph node samples were obtained from the axillary draining lymph nodes of breast cancer patients. The sample was run on an Illumina HiSeq 2000. Multiplex PCR amplification was used to generate the TCR beta chain libraries. The amplified TCR beta chain products were analyzed by high-throughput sequencing. Using fastp trimming at Q25 and MiXCR clonotype assembly, TCRdb reanalyzed the public sequencing data and kept in-frame beta chains. Each CDR3 protein appears once, grouped with its most common genes and DNA. For this sample there are tens of thousands of distinct CDR3 sequences; approximately 30% appear just once. Roughly 8.1% of the sample is in the top ten clones. As encoded in the germline V gene, CDR1 is SGHTS while CDR2 is YDEGEE. V is shortened by 2 bases, J by 7 bases, and the region joining them spans 16 bases. The CDR3 starts with the cysteine, ends with the phenylalanine, and has 15 residues. Only the CDR3 region is kept as DNA, spanning 45 bases read in frame from base 1.

This clonotype was seen repeatedly, ten times or more. The antigen this receptor binds is unknown. No base-level quality is on record; no much larger clone is a single base apart. This sequence uses TRBV5-8 and TRBJ1-5, with TRBD1 tentatively as D gene (6 bases match). Material for sequencing was axillary lymph node tissue. This TCR was recovered from a female donor with breast cancer. Some clones in this sample may be carry-over from other donors' samples. The DNA reads TGTGCCAGCAGCTTAACCGGGACATCGTGGCAGCCCCAGCATTTT. The translation is CASSLTGTSWQPQHF.